These 28 T cell receptor beta chains were sequenced from one sample in a study of T cells in Graves' hyperthyroidism and ophthalmopathy. What was amplified from RNA transcripts were TCR beta CDR3 regions. An initial round of RT-PCR targeting the TCR CDR3 relied on the HTBI primer set. TCRdb reprocessed the multiplex PCR reads with MiXCR, giving one entry per CDR3 protein. Among nearly 600,000 distinct CDR3 sequences listed, 14% were seen once. The sample comprised blood. These receptors came from a woman between 18 and 30 years old with Graves' ophthalmopathy.

This clonotype was seen only a few times. V is TRBV7-3 and J is TRBJ2-3; 7 nucleotides agree with TRBD2. V lost 5 bases to trimming and J lost 13 bases; unmatched junction nucleotides: 12. Germline V lookup: CDR1 SGHTA, CDR2 FQGTGA. This CDR3 region has 13 residues. CDR3 residues: CASSLKTSSLEYF. The CDR3 DNA follows: TGTGCCAGCAGCCTGAAGACTAGCAGCCTCGAGTATTTT. Filled out from reference TRBV7-3 and TRBJ2-3, the complete variable domain reads GAGVSQTPSNKVTEKGKYVELRCDPISGHTALYWYRQSLGQGPEFLIYFQGTGAADDSGLPNDRFFAVRPEGSVSTLKIQRTERGDSAVYLCASSLKTSSLEYFGPGTRLTVL.

This clonotype occurred many times. The V call is TRBV30, the J call TRBJ2-7; tentative D call: TRBD1 (6 bases). V was pared by 4 bases and J by 3 bases, with 16 bases between. This CDR3 contains 14 residues. Looked up from germline, CDR1 is GTSNPN and CDR2 is SVGIG (reference sequence). CDR3 bases: TGTGCCTGGACGCGGACAGACGGATACTACGAGCAGTACTTC. Residues: CAWTRTDGYYEQYF.

Here the CDR3 reads CASRHDRGIDEQYF. The DNA of the CDR3 is TGTGCCAGCAGACACGACAGGGGTATCGACGAGCAGTACTTC. The rearrangement uses TRBV5-4 and TRBJ2-7, with 8 bases that match TRBD1. This CDR3 comprises 14 residues. V was clipped by 5 bases and J by 5 bases; unmatched bases: 9. Germline-derived CDR1 and CDR2 are SGHNT and YYREEE (reference sequence).

This chain connects TRBV5-1 to TRBJ2-5, with D possibly matching TRBD1 (5 bases). Trimming took 3 bases from V and 1 from J, leaving 13 bases between them. Germline V gene lookup returns CDR1 SGHRS and CDR2 YFSETQ. The CDR3 spans 15 residues. CDR3 region: CASSYQGALQETQYF. The CDR3 DNA sequence: TGCGCCAGCAGCTACCAGGGTGCGCTCCAAGAGACCCAGTACTTC.

This clonotype was observed at least ten times. CDR3 DNA sequence: TGCGCCACCCAGCGGGGGAACACTGAAGCTTTCTTT. It is translated as CATQRGNTEAFF. This rearrangement joins TRBV10-2 to TRBJ1-1; D is ambiguous. Germline lookup yields CDR1 WSHSY and CDR2 SAAADI. The CDR3 loop spans 12 amino acids. V was trimmed by 10 bases and J by 1 base, leaving 10 bases between them.

The rearrangement uses TRBV15 and TRBJ2-5, with a weak D call TRBD1 (6 bases). Trimming shortened V by 0 bases and J by 5 bases, and 16 bases separated the two germline ends. CDR3 length: 16 residues. Germline CDR1 is LNHNV and CDR2 is YYDKDF (reference sequence). CDR3 bases: TGTGCCACCAGCAGAGATATGGCAGGGGCTGGGGAGACCCAGTACTTC. Its protein is CATSRDMAGAGETQYF.

This clonotype has a count of ten or more. The chain carries TRBV3-1 and TRBJ1-2; TRBD1 agrees at 7 bases. Germline V gene data show CDR1 as LGHDT and CDR2 as YNNKEL (reference sequence). V shed 4 bases, J shed 3 bases, and the junction held 11 bases outside the gene matches. The CDR3 extends over 16 amino acids. The DNA of the CDR3 is TGTGCCAGCAGCCTTAACCCAGGGGGAATCGACTATGGCTACACCTTC. Translating it yields CASSLNPGGIDYGYTF.

Remarks on this clonotype: Given a much more abundant clone one base away, this may be a read error. This rearrangement joins TRBV6-5 to TRBJ2-7; weak D call: TRBD1 (6 bases). The end of the DNA aligns better with TRBJ2-1, so the J call may be wrong. The CDR3 extends over 17 amino acids. Germline CDR1 and CDR2: MNHEY and SVGAGI. CDR3 sequence reads: CASSYSASQGRSYEQFF. In DNA, the CDR3 is TGTGCCAGCAGTTACTCAGCCTCACAGGGCCGCTCCTACGAGCAGTTCTTC.

This clonotype showed up just a few times. Germline is not matched at one junction end, which may reflect a read error. The rearrangement links TRBV7-2 to TRBJ2-4; the match to TRBD1 covers 8 bases. The CDR3 contains 15 residues. Germline-derived CDR1 and CDR2 are SGHTA and FQGNSA. CDR3 DNA sequence: TGTGCCAACAGCTTAGATCAGGGGGCGCAAAACATTCAGTACTTC. It yields the protein CANSLDQGAQNIQYF.

This clonotype was observed a few times. The chain carries TRBV11-3 and TRBJ2-1, with D perhaps matching TRBD2 (6 bases). Trimming shortened V by 2 bases and J by 0 bases, and 11 bases separated the two germline ends. There are 16 residues in the CDR3. Germline CDR1 reads SGHNT; CDR2 reads YENEEA. CDR3: CASSLQTRSSYNEQFF. CDR3 DNA sequence: TGTGCCAGCAGCTTACAGACTAGGAGCTCCTACAATGAGCAGTTCTTC.

This clonotype was recorded many times. This sequence joins TRBV7-9 and TRBJ2-3; D possibly corresponds to TRBD2 (7 bases). The germline V gene encodes CDR1 SEHNR and CDR2 FQNEAQ (reference sequence). Trimming took off 2 bases at V and 4 bases at J, with 19 bases between the two ends. This CDR3 is 17 amino acids long. CDR3 sequence (DNA): TGTGCCAGCAGCTTAAGGGGGGGTTCGGGACCGGCAGATACGCAGTATTTT. Translated: CASSLRGGSGPADTQYF.

This clonotype occurred a few times. The J gene is TRBJ2-3, the V gene TRBV7-3; no reliable D call. This CDR3 has 14 residues. V gave up 3 bases and J gave up 4 bases, with 11 bases separating them. From germline, CDR1 is SGHTA and CDR2 FQGTGA. CDR3 sequence: CASSFDSTADTQYF. The CDR3 DNA follows: TGTGCCAGCAGCTTCGACTCGACCGCAGATACGCAGTATTTT.

This clonotype has ten or more counts. The rearrangement joins TRBV2 to TRBJ2-7; 7 bases line up with TRBD1. Germline lookup yields CDR1 SNHLY and CDR2 FYNNEI. Trimming at V came to 2 bases and at J to 2 bases, leaving 6 bases not matched to a gene. The CDR3 consists of 15 residues. CDR3 sequence reads: CASSETGVGTYEQYF. The DNA for the CDR3 is TGTGCCAGCAGTGAAACAGGGGTAGGGACCTACGAGCAGTACTTC.

This clonotype has a count of ten or more. The chain links TRBV12-5 to TRBJ2-3; TRBD2 matches at 9 bases. V was pared by 1 base and J by 2 bases, with 4 bases of the junction left unmatched. Germline CDR1 reads LGHNT; CDR2 reads FRNRAP. The CDR3 spans 16 residues. CDR3 bases: TGTGCTAGTGGTTTGGGACTAGCGGACTACACAGATACGCAGTATTTT. It encodes CASGLGLADYTDTQYF.

This clonotype was detected a few times. The chain has TRBV5-8 and TRBJ2-7; 12 nucleotides match TRBD2. The V segment lost 7 bases and the J segment 7 bases; nucleotides outside the gene matches: 21. From germline, CDR1 is SGHTS and CDR2 YDEGEE. The length of the CDR3 is 18 residues. The DNA for the CDR3 is TGTGCCAGCTGGAAGTTAGCGCTAGCGGGAGGGCGACGCTGGGAGCAGTACTTC. It translates to CASWKLALAGGRRWEQYF.

The chain recombines TRBV6-2 or TRBV6-3 with TRBJ1-2; possibly TRBD1 for D (5 bases). The V gene lost 1 base and the J gene lost 5 bases, with 17 bases spanning the gap. The CDR3 sequence is 16 residues long. Germline values: CDR1 MNHEY, CDR2 SVGEGT. CDR3 coding DNA: TGTGCCAGCAGTTACTTTGGGCAGGGCCCCCTTTATGGCTACACCTTC. Its protein is CASSYFGQGPLYGYTF.

This clonotype was detected only a few times. The chain links TRBV4-3 to TRBJ2-3; 8 nucleotides match TRBD2. V was clipped by 0 bases and J by 3 bases; unmatched bases: 5. The germline V gene encodes CDR1 LGHNA and CDR2 YSLEER. CDR3 length: 16 residues. The CDR3 is CASSQDSASGTDTQYF. In DNA, the CDR3 is TGCGCCAGCAGCCAAGATTCTGCTAGCGGGACAGATACGCAGTATTTT.

This clonotype was counted ten times or more. This chain joins TRBV27 and TRBJ2-7; possibly TRBD1 for D (6 bases). The V gene lost 3 bases and the J gene lost 5 bases, with 14 bases spanning the gap. The CDR3 loop spans 14 amino acids. From germline, CDR1 is MNHEY and CDR2 SMNVEV (reference sequence). The CDR3 loop reads CASSLYRETDEQYF. CDR3 nucleotides: TGTGCCAGCAGTTTGTACAGGGAGACTGACGAGCAGTACTTC.

This clonotype appeared many times. The chain has TRBV20-1 and TRBJ2-7; perhaps TRBD1 as D (5 bases). Deletions cut 3 bases from V and 2 bases from J, with 14 bases between. CDR1 and CDR2 (germline): DFQATT, SNEGSKA (reference sequence). This CDR3 is 14 amino acids long. The CDR3: CSAREQVNTYEQYF. As DNA, the CDR3 is TGCAGTGCTAGGGAACAGGTTAATACCTACGAGCAGTACTTC.

This clonotype was counted many times. The chain uses TRBV3-1 and TRBJ1-6; tentative D call: TRBD1 (5 bases). The CDR3 is 14 residues long. Trimming took off 0 bases at V and 11 bases at J, with 11 bases between the two ends. CDR1 LGHDT and CDR2 YNNKEL come from the germline V gene (reference sequence). DNA of the CDR3: TGTGCCAGCAGCCAAGATCAGGGAAGGACACCCCTCCACTTT. This encodes CASSQDQGRTPLHF.

This clonotype was picked up many times. The V gene is TRBV10-3, the J gene TRBJ2-7; D is uncertain. Germline loops: CDR1 ENHRY, CDR2 SYGVKD. CDR3 length: 12 amino acids. Trimming cost V 4 bases and J 6 bases, with 10 bases left between them. DNA of the CDR3: TGTGCCATCAGTGGTACTTCGGGCGAGCAGTACTTC. Protein: CAISGTSGEQYF.

Only a few counts were recorded for this clonotype. The V and J genes are TRBV7-2 and TRBJ1-5; D is undetermined. The V end was cut by 5 bases, the J end by 6 bases, with 17 bases between. Germline V gives CDR1 SGHTA, CDR2 FQGNSA. This CDR3 spans 15 amino acids. The DNA of the CDR3 is TGTGCCAGCAGCCCGGGAAGAGGGTCCCGTCAGCCCCAGCATTTT. It is translated as CASSPGRGSRQPQHF.

This clonotype was seen ten or more times. This sequence joins TRBV7-3 and TRBJ2-2; 9 bases fit TRBD1. This CDR3 contains 17 residues. V shed 3 bases, J shed 5 bases, and the junction held 10 bases outside the gene matches. Germline CDR1 SGHTA, CDR2 FQGTGA. The CDR3 spells CASSFIAGQGMTGELFF. The CDR3 DNA reads TGTGCCAGCAGCTTCATCGCGGGACAGGGAATGACCGGGGAGCTGTTTTTT.

The chain couples TRBV28 to TRBJ1-4; D remains unclear. The germline gives CDR1 MDHEN, CDR2 SYDVKM. The CDR3 contains 12 residues. The CDR3 here is CASRAANEKLFF. The CDR3 nucleotides read TGTGCTTCCCGGGCCGCTAATGAAAAACTGTTTTTT. The full variable domain, with the rest looked up from reference TRBV28 and TRBJ1-4, is DVKVTQSSRYLVKRTGEKVFLECVQDMDHENMFWYRQDPGLGLRLIYFSYDVKMKEKGDIPEGYSVSREKKERFSLILESASTNQTSMYLCASRAANEKLFFGSGTQLSVL.

This clonotype turned up a few times. This chain joins TRBV20-1 and TRBJ1-4; D unclear. The CDR3 is 16 residues long. Germline V gene lookup returns CDR1 DFQATT and CDR2 SNEGSKA (reference sequence). V dropped 6 bases and J dropped 4 bases, with 21 bases sitting between them. CDR3 region: CSAENADDIHNEKLFF. The DNA of the CDR3 is TGCAGTGCCGAAAACGCCGATGACATACATAATGAAAAACTGTTTTTT.

This clonotype was seen many times. The J gene is TRBJ1-2, the V gene TRBV11-2; D might be TRBD1 (5 bases). Looked up from germline, CDR1 is SGHAT and CDR2 is FQNNGV. The CDR3 runs to 16 residues. With 3 bases removed from V and 6 bases from J, the gap between germline ends came to 20 bases. This chain's CDR3 is CASSLAPGAEAHGYTF. The CDR3 DNA sequence: TGTGCCAGCAGCTTGGCGCCCGGGGCGGAAGCCCATGGCTACACCTTC.

This clonotype has more than one count but fewer than ten. The chain joins TRBV27 to TRBJ2-2; 8 positions agree with TRBD1. This CDR3 contains 15 residues. CDR1 and CDR2 from the germline V gene are MNHEY and SMNVEV (reference sequence). Trimming took 5 bases from V and 6 from J; bases not matched to a gene: 8. The CDR3 reads CASSPYGTGAGELFF. For the CDR3, the DNA is TGTGCCAGCAGTCCGTATGGGACAGGCGCCGGGGAGCTGTTTTTT.

Comment on this clonotype: At one of its ends the junction is not consistent with the germline gene, which may arise from a read error. V usage is TRBV12-3 or TRBV12-4 and J usage is TRBJ1-4; D is unresolved. The CDR3 has 14 residues. DNA for the CDR3: TGTGCCAGCTCGGACGGCGATACTAATGAAGAACTGTTTTTT. This gives the protein CASSDGDTNEELFF.